This TCR beta chain was documented in a study of T-cell memory formation after mild COVID-19. A word on this clonotype: Its antigen is unknown.

It was 5'RACE with constant-segment primers that produced the TCR alpha and TCR beta cDNA libraries, which carried sample barcodes and UMIs. TCRdb called the 5' RACE reads again in MiXCR, with one record for every CDR3 protein. The sample holds about 440,000 distinct CDR3 sequences; about 20% are singletons and the top ten take 7.5% to 9.5%. The CDR3 is made up of 14 amino acids. The germline gives CDR1 SGHNT, CDR2 YYREEE (reference sequence). Trimming left V 6 bases short and J 5 bases short, with 15 bases between. Notes on the study in general: Memory cells collected pre-infection included some clones that later responded, suggesting cross-reactive memory joined.

The chain is built from TRBV5-4 and TRBJ2-1; D is perhaps TRBD1 or TRBD2 (5 bases each). Sequencing was carried out using PBMCs or a T cell subset sorted from them (not recorded which). The sequence was obtained from an adult woman who had mild COVID-19 (a few samples of this study predate the infection). Cell type and time point are not known. The CDR3 reads CASTLNGANNEQFF. DNA for the CDR3: TGTGCCAGCACCTTAAACGGGGCCAACAATGAGCAGTTCTTC.